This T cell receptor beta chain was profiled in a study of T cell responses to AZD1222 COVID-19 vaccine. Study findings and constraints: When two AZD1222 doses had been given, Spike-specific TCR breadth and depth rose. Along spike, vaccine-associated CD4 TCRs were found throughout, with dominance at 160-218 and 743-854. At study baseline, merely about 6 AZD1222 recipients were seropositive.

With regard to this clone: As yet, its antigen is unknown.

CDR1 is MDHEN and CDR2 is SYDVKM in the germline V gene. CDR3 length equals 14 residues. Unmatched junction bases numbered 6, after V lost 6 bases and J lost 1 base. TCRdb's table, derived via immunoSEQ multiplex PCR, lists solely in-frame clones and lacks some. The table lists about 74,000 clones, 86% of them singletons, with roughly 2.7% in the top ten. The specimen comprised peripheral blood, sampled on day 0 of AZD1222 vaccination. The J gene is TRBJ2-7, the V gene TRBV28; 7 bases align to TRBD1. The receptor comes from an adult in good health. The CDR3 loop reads CASRGTVLSYEQYF. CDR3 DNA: TGTGCCAGCAGGGGGACAGTTTTATCCTACGAGCAGTACTTC. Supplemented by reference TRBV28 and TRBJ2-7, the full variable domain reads DVKVTQSSRYLVKRTGEKVFLECVQDMDHENMFWYRQDPGLGLRLIYFSYDVKMKEKGDIPEGYSVSREKKERFSLILESASTNQTSMYLCASRGTVLSYEQYFGPGTRLTVT.